Listed below are T cell receptor beta chains from one sample, sequenced in a study of shared clonotypes between healthy human individuals. Assay used: immunoSEQ multiplex PCR; TCRdb lists only in-frame clones, some missing. The table lists roughly 700,000 clones, roughly 70% of them singletons. Sequencing input: memory CD4+ T cells sorted from blood. The origin of the receptors is a woman in her thirties in good health. Both conserved end residues are part of each CDR3. The D gene is left open where the match is weak. The size of a clone is reported for some rows only, either as once, few or many, or as a class for expanded clones.

size: few; length: 15; J: TRBJ2-6; V: TRBV19; D: .; DNA: TGTGCCAGTAGTATTTCTTTAATCGGGGCCAACGTCCTGACTTTC; CDR3: CASSISLIGANVLTF
size: .; length: 11; J: TRBJ2-1; V: TRBV19; D: .; DNA: TGTGCCAGTAGCCACGTTGAGGAGCAGTTCTTC; CDR3: CASSHVEEQFF
size: .; length: 14; J: TRBJ2-7; V: TRBV6-5; D: TRBD1; DNA: TGTGCCAGCTATCGTCAGGGACAGCCCTACGAGCAGTACTTC; CDR3: CASYRQGQPYEQYF
size: .; length: 16; J: TRBJ2-3; V: TRBV2; D: .; DNA: TGTGCCAGCAGTGAGGGGCCCCGGGCAGGCACAGATACGCAGTATTTT; CDR3: CASSEGPRAGTDTQYF
size: .; length: 15; J: TRBJ2-1; V: TRBV10-3; D: TRBD1; DNA: TGTGCCATCAGTGCCGGGACAGGGGTAAATAATGAGCAGTTCTTC; CDR3: CAISAGTGVNNEQFF
size: .; length: 12; J: TRBJ2-5; V: TRBV6-1; D: .; DNA: TGTGCCGGGCTGACGTTGGCAGAGACCCAGTACTTC; CDR3: CAGLTLAETQYF
size: .; length: 15; J: TRBJ2-7; V: TRBV14; D: .; DNA: TGTGCCAGCAGCCCCCAAGGTCTGGCCACCTACGAGCAGTACTTC; CDR3: CASSPQGLATYEQYF
size: .; length: 17; J: TRBJ2-1; V: TRBV19; D: TRBD2; DNA: TGTGCCAGTAGTATTAGTTTAGGGAGGGCCCCCTACAATGAGCAGTTCTTC; CDR3: CASSISLGRAPYNEQFF
size: .; length: 16; J: TRBJ2-3; V: TRBV28; D: .; DNA: TGTGCCAGCAGTCTACTAGGGGGAGGAGGCACAGATACGCAGTATTTT; CDR3: CASSLLGGGGTDTQYF
size: .; length: 13; J: TRBJ2-1; V: TRBV6-5; D: .; DNA: TGTGCCAGCAGTACACCCCTTGGGAGTGAGCAGTTCTTC; CDR3: CASSTPLGSEQFF
size: .; length: 15; J: TRBJ1-2; V: TRBV6-6; D: .; DNA: TGTGCCAGCAGTCGTGACGGAAACTCTAACTATGGCTACACCTTC; CDR3: CASSRDGNSNYGYTF
size: .; length: 13; J: TRBJ2-7; V: TRBV7-9; D: .; DNA: TGTGCCAGCAGCTTGGGGACAACCTACGAGCAGTACTTC; CDR3: CASSLGTTYEQYF
size: .; length: 13; J: TRBJ2-7; V: TRBV7-3; D: .; DNA: TGTGCCAGCAGCTTTAGGGACGAGGACGAGCAGTACTTC; CDR3: CASSFRDEDEQYF
size: .; length: 15; J: TRBJ2-7; V: TRBV19; D: .; DNA: TGTGCCAGTAGTTTCCTCCGGGGCGATTCCTACGAGCAGTACTTC; CDR3: CASSFLRGDSYEQYF
size: .; length: 14; J: TRBJ2-2; V: TRBV5-1; D: .; DNA: TGCGCCAGCAGCGTTGAGGTAACGGGCGGGGAGCTGTTTTTT; CDR3: CASSVEVTGGELFF
size: .; length: 13; J: TRBJ1-3; V: TRBV6-1; D: .; DNA: TGTGCCACTTCTACAGGGACTGGAAACACCATATATTTT; CDR3: CATSTGTGNTIYF
size: .; length: 13; J: TRBJ2-7; V: TRBV6-5; D: .; DNA: TGTGCCAGCAGGCCTAACCGGGACTACGAGCAGTACTTC; CDR3: CASRPNRDYEQYF
size: .; length: 13; J: TRBJ2-7; V: TRBV6-1; D: .; DNA: TGTGCCAGCGGCGGGGCCCACCACTACGAGCAGTACTTC; CDR3: CASGGAHHYEQYF
size: .; length: 16; J: TRBJ2-3; V: TRBV5-4; D: TRBD2; DNA: TGTGCCAGCAGCTCCCGACTAGCGGGGCGCACAGATACGCAGTATTTT; CDR3: CASSSRLAGRTDTQYF
size: .; length: 15; J: TRBJ1-2; V: TRBV7-9; D: TRBD1; DNA: TGTGCCAGCAGCTCCTGGGACAGGCAAAACTATGGCTACACCTTC; CDR3: CASSSWDRQNYGYTF
size: few; length: 13; J: TRBJ2-1; V: TRBV6-5; D: .; DNA: TGTGCCAGCAGTTACCAACCCCGAGCTGGGCAGTTCTTC; CDR3: CASSYQPRAGQFF
size: .; length: 16; J: TRBJ1-4; V: TRBV18; D: .; DNA: TGTGCCAGCTCACCACGGGGCGGTGGAACTAATGAAAAACTGTTTTTT; CDR3: CASSPRGGGTNEKLFF
size: .; length: 14; J: TRBJ2-1; V: TRBV6-5; D: .; DNA: TGTGCCAGCAGTGGAGAGGGCCCCTACAATGAGCAGTTCTTC; CDR3: CASSGEGPYNEQFF
size: .; length: 15; J: TRBJ2-3; V: TRBV5-1; D: .; DNA: TGCGCCAGCAGCTTGAAGGGGCCAGGCGTCGATACGCAGTATTTT; CDR3: CASSLKGPGVDTQYF
size: .; length: 13; J: TRBJ2-1; V: TRBV5-1; D: .; DNA: TGCGCCAGCAGCTTCGATATTTACAATGAGCAGTTCTTC; CDR3: CASSFDIYNEQFF
size: many; length: 12; J: TRBJ1-2; V: TRBV6-1; D: .; DNA: TGTGCCAGCAGTGGTCTTGGGGACTTCCCAATCTTC; CDR3: CASSGLGDFPIF
size: .; length: 13; J: TRBJ1-1; V: TRBV2; D: TRBD1; DNA: TGTGCCAGCAGGGGTACCGGGACAGCCGTAGCTTTCTTT; CDR3: CASRGTGTAVAFF
size: .; length: 17; J: TRBJ2-1; V: TRBV4-1; D: TRBD2; DNA: TGCGCCAGCAGCCCAAAGGGGGAGCGGGAGTCCTACAATGAGCAGTTCTTC; CDR3: CASSPKGERESYNEQFF
size: .; length: 20; J: TRBJ2-6; V: TRBV19; D: TRBD1; DNA: TGTGCCAGTAGTTCCAAACCCGGACAGGGGGCCATCTCTGGGGCCAACGTCCTGACTTTC; CDR3: CASSSKPGQGAISGANVLTF
size: .; length: 14; J: TRBJ1-2; V: TRBV28; D: .; DNA: TGTGCCAGCAGTGTACAGGGTACGAACTATGGCTACACCTTC; CDR3: CASSVQGTNYGYTF
size: .; length: 12; J: TRBJ2-7; V: TRBV14; D: .; DNA: TGTGCCAGCAGCCTTTCGACCCGCGTGCAGTACTTC; CDR3: CASSLSTRVQYF
size: .; length: 15; J: TRBJ2-5; V: TRBV7-2; D: TRBD2; DNA: TGTGCCAGCAGCTTAGGGACGGCGGGAGAAGAGACCCAGTACTTC; CDR3: CASSLGTAGEETQYF
size: .; length: 12; J: TRBJ2-7; V: TRBV27; D: .; DNA: TGTGCCAGCAAAGGGCTAGCCTACGAGCAGTACTTC; CDR3: CASKGLAYEQYF
size: .; length: 13; J: TRBJ2-1; V: TRBV9; D: .; DNA: TGTGCCAGCAGCCCCCGTATTTCATATGAGCAGTTCTTC; CDR3: CASSPRISYEQFF
size: .; length: 14; J: TRBJ2-1; V: TRBV7-3; D: TRBD2; DNA: TGTGCCAGCAGCTTGGCGGGAGGTTGGAATGAGCAGTTCTTC; CDR3: CASSLAGGWNEQFF
size: .; length: 14; J: TRBJ2-2; V: TRBV5-1; D: .; DNA: TGCGCCAGCAGCTTGGGGACACAAACCGGGGAGCTGTTTTTT; CDR3: CASSLGTQTGELFF
size: .; length: 15; J: TRBJ2-3; V: TRBV7-3; D: .; DNA: TGTGCCAGCAGCCCTACAGGGTACATCACAGATACGCAGTATTTT; CDR3: CASSPTGYITDTQYF
size: .; length: 14; J: TRBJ2-7; V: TRBV28; D: .; DNA: TGTGCCAGCAGTATCGGGACGGCTAACTACGAGCAGTACTTC; CDR3: CASSIGTANYEQYF
size: .; length: 15; J: TRBJ1-5; V: TRBV19; D: .; DNA: TGTGCCAGTAGTATTAAACCCCCGGGCAATCAGCCCCAGCATTTT; CDR3: CASSIKPPGNQPQHF
size: once; length: 15; J: TRBJ2-7; V: TRBV6-5; D: TRBD2; DNA: TGTGCCAGCAGCCCCAGCGGGAGGTCCATCTACGAGCAGTACTTC; CDR3: CASSPSGRSIYEQYF
size: .; length: 13; J: TRBJ2-7; V: TRBV27; D: .; DNA: TGTGCCAGCAGTCAGGGTCCTTCCTACGAGCAGTACTTC; CDR3: CASSQGPSYEQYF
size: .; length: 14; J: TRBJ2-2; V: TRBV6-5; D: .; DNA: TGTGCCAGCAGTTACCCGGCGGGAACCGGGGAGCTGTTTTTT; CDR3: CASSYPAGTGELFF
size: .; length: 15; J: TRBJ1-3; V: TRBV28; D: TRBD1; DNA: TGTGCCAGCATCTCCCTCGGGACAGGAGGAAACACCATATATTTT; CDR3: CASISLGTGGNTIYF
size: .; length: 14; J: TRBJ2-1; V: TRBV5-8; D: TRBD2; DNA: TGTGCCAGCAGCTTGCTTAGCGGGAGGGATGAGCAGTTCTTC; CDR3: CASSLLSGRDEQFF
size: once; length: 12; J: TRBJ2-1; V: TRBV4-1; D: .; DNA: TGCGCCAGCAGCCAAGGATCGGCTGAGCAGTTCTTC; CDR3: CASSQGSAEQFF
size: .; length: 12; J: TRBJ2-7; V: TRBV2; D: .; DNA: TGTGCCAGCAGGGTTGGGGATGCCAAGCAGTACTTC; CDR3: CASRVGDAKQYF
size: .; length: 14; J: TRBJ2-2; V: TRBV28; D: TRBD1; DNA: TGTGCCAGCTCAGGGGGCACGAACACCGGGGAGCTGTTTTTT; CDR3: CASSGGTNTGELFF
size: .; length: 18; J: TRBJ2-3; V: TRBV6-1; D: TRBD2; DNA: TGTGCCAGCAGTGAAGTAGGTCTGGGACTAGCGGGTGCAGATACGCAGTATTTT; CDR3: CASSEVGLGLAGADTQYF
size: once; length: 15; J: TRBJ2-5; V: TRBV6-5; D: .; DNA: TGTGCCAGCAGGCGGGCAGGGTTGGTGTTGGAGACCCAGTACTTC; CDR3: CASRRAGLVLETQYF
size: .; length: 19; J: TRBJ2-7; V: TRBV28; D: TRBD2; DNA: TGTGCCAGCAGTTTATGGACAACCGTGGTGATAGCGGGTTCATTCGAGCAGTACTTC; CDR3: CASSLWTTVVIAGSFEQYF
size: .; length: 12; J: TRBJ1-1; V: TRBV7-9; D: .; DNA: TGTGCCAGCAGCCGAGGGTACACTGAAGCTTTCTTT; CDR3: CASSRGYTEAFF